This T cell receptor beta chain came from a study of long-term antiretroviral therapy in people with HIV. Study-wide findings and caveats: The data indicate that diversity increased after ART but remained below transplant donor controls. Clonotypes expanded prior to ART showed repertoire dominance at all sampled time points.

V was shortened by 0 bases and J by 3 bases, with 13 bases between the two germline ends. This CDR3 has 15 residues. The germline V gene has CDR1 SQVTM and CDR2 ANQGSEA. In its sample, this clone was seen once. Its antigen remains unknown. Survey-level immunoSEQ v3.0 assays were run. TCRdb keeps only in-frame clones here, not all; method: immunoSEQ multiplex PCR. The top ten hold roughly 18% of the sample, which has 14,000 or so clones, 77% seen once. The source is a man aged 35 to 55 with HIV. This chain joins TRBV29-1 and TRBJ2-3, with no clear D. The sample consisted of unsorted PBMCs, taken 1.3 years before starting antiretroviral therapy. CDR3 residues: CSVEDWQDRTDTQYF. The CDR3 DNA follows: TGCAGCGTTGAAGATTGGCAAGATAGGACAGATACGCAGTATTTT.